The rows below give T cell receptor beta chains drawn from one sample of a study of cytomegalovirus exposure and HLA in healthy donors. The data were produced by immunoSEQ multiplex PCR, yet TCRdb's version contains in-frame clones alone and is incomplete. Seen here are approximately 140,000 clones, around 67% observed once, and the top ten hold approximately 1.6%. The sequenced material came from PBMCs. These receptors were collected from a woman between 18 and 30 years old in good health and CMV-seronegative. The CDR3 runs from the conserved cysteine through the conserved F or W. A D gene is named only where the DNA matches it firmly. Clone size, where shown, is once, few, many, or a class for clones that have expanded.

v_gene	j_gene	abundance	d_gene	CDR3nt	CDR3aa
TRBV5-4	TRBJ1-1	NA	NA	TGTGCCAGCAGCCCCAAAATGGGAGGGCGAGCACCCAAGAACACTGAAGCTTTCTTT	CASSPKMGGRAPKNTEAFF
TRBV7-2	TRBJ2-1	few	TRBD2	TGTGCCAGCAGCAAGGGACTAGCGGGGTACAATGAGCAGTTCTTC	CASSKGLAGYNEQFF
TRBV5-1	TRBJ2-5	NA	NA	TGCGCCAGCAGCTCCTCGGAGATCGGAGAGACCCAGTACTTC	CASSSSEIGETQYF
TRBV21-1	TRBJ2-5	NA	NA	TGTGCCAGCAGCAATAGATGCTACCGCGGGACAGGGGGAAAAGAGACCCAGTACTTC	CASSNRCYRGTGGKETQYF
TRBV18	TRBJ2-2	NA	TRBD1	TGTGCCAGCTCTCCGGGACAGCTCTACGCCGGGGAGCTGTTTTTT	CASSPGQLYAGELFF
TRBV9	TRBJ1-4	NA	TRBD1	TGTGCCAGCAGCGTCGGACAGGGCTTTAATGAAAAACTGTTTTTT	CASSVGQGFNEKLFF
TRBV10-3	TRBJ2-3	NA	TRBD2	TGTGCCAGTTCGAAACTAGCGGGGGTTGTGGATACGCAGTATTTT	CASSKLAGVVDTQYF
TRBV19	TRBJ1-3	few	NA	TGTGCCAGTAGTATCGGTGTGGTGACAGTCTCTGGAAACACCATATATTTT	CASSIGVVTVSGNTIYF
TRBV5-4	TRBJ2-1	NA	TRBD2	TGTGCCAGCAGCTTGGTCCAGCGGGGAGACAATGAGCAGTTCTTC	CASSLVQRGDNEQFF
TRBV7-2	TRBJ1-2	NA	NA	TGTGCCAGCAGCTTAGTGGGGGGGCAGACAGGAGGCTACACCTTC	CASSLVGGQTGGYTF
TRBV5-6	TRBJ2-5	NA	TRBD2	TGTGCCAGACCTCCCGGAGGGGAGGGTCAAGAGACCCAGTACTTC	CARPPGGEGQETQYF
TRBV7-2	TRBJ1-1	NA	NA	TGTGCCAGCAGCTTAGGGATGACAAACACTGAAGCTTTCTTT	CASSLGMTNTEAFF
TRBV14	TRBJ1-1	NA	NA	TGTGCCAGCAGCCAAGAGGGACACGGGGACACTGAAGCTTTCTTT	CASSQEGHGDTEAFF
TRBV29-1	TRBJ1-3	few	NA	TGCAGCGTTGATGTGGGGCGACTCTCTGGAAACACCATATATTTT	CSVDVGRLSGNTIYF
TRBV6-1	TRBJ2-2	NA	NA	TGTGCCAGCAGTGAGACAGTAGTGAACACCGGGGAGCTGTTTTTT	CASSETVVNTGELFF
TRBV5-1	TRBJ1-1	NA	NA	TGCGCCAGCAGCTTGGCCGGGCGGGTGAACACTGAAGCTTTCTTT	CASSLAGRVNTEAFF
TRBV7-8	TRBJ2-1	NA	TRBD2	TGTGCCAGCAGCCGTTTCCATAGCGGGACCTACAATGAGCAGTTCTTC	CASSRFHSGTYNEQFF
TRBV6-5	TRBJ1-1	NA	NA	TGTGCCAGCAGTTACTCGAACGGGTGGATGCCTGAAGCTTTCTTT	CASSYSNGWMPEAFF
TRBV27	TRBJ1-2	NA	TRBD1	TGTGCCAGCAGTTCCACCCCTTGGACAGGGGACTATGGCTACACCTTC	CASSSTPWTGDYGYTF
TRBV7-8	TRBJ2-3	once	TRBD2	TGTGCCAGCAGCTTAGCGGATAGCGGGGGGTGGTCAGATACGCAGTATTTT	CASSLADSGGWSDTQYF
TRBV11-3	TRBJ1-3	NA	NA	TGTGCCAGCAGTCAACAGCCAAGCTCTGGAAACACCATATATTTT	CASSQQPSSGNTIYF
TRBV7-6	TRBJ2-7	NA	TRBD1	TGTGCCAGCAGCCCCCGACAGGGGCCCTACGAGCAGTACTTC	CASSPRQGPYEQYF
TRBV7-9	TRBJ1-1	NA	TRBD1	TGTGCCAGCAGCCTTAGACAGGGGAGCACTGAAGCTTTCTTT	CASSLRQGSTEAFF
TRBV2	TRBJ2-5	once	TRBD2	TGTGCCAGCACTTTGACTAGCGACGAGACCCAGTACTTC	CASTLTSDETQYF
TRBV7-2	TRBJ2-4	few	NA	TGTGCCAGCAGCTCCTTCAGCGGCGAGCGACGGGTTCAGTACTTC	CASSSFSGERRVQYF
TRBV9	TRBJ2-1	once	NA	TGTGCCAGCAGCTCCCCGGGGAGGATGCAGTTCTTC	CASSSPGRMQFF
TRBV29-1	TRBJ1-2	few	TRBD1	TGCAGCGCTTTCCGGGACAGGGCCTATGGCTACACCTTC	CSAFRDRAYGYTF
TRBV21-1	TRBJ1-5	NA	NA	TGTGCCAGCAGCAAAGGCCCCCCGGGACAGCAATATCAGCCCCAGCATTTT	CASSKGPPGQQYQPQHF
TRBV10-3	TRBJ1-2	NA	NA	TGTGCCATCAGTGAGTCCCAGGGCAGGATCGATGGCTACACCTTC	CAISESQGRIDGYTF
TRBV7-9	TRBJ1-1	few	NA	TGTGCCAGCAGCTTCCGGGAGCAGGGCACTGAAGCTTTCTTT	CASSFREQGTEAFF
TRBV19	TRBJ1-5	NA	NA	TGTGCCAGTAGTATCTCGGGATACCAGCCCCAGCATTTT	CASSISGYQPQHF
TRBV9	TRBJ2-3	NA	TRBD2	TGTGCCAGCAGTCGTTACGGGGGGTCCACAGATACGCAGTATTTT	CASSRYGGSTDTQYF
TRBV5-6	TRBJ2-1	NA	NA	TGTGCCAGCAGCTTTGCGAGAGAGCAGTTCTTC	CASSFAREQFF
TRBV7-9	TRBJ1-1	NA	NA	TGTGCCAGCAGCTTCGGTCAGGGGAACACTGAAGCTTTCTTT	CASSFGQGNTEAFF
TRBV9	TRBJ2-3	NA	NA	TGTGCCAGCAGAGGCGGTTTCACAGATACGCAGTATTTT	CASRGGFTDTQYF
TRBV30	TRBJ2-1	NA	TRBD2	TGTGCCTGGACTAGCGGTGTTAATGAGCAGTTCTTC	CAWTSGVNEQFF
TRBV30	TRBJ2-3	NA	TRBD2	TGTGCCTGGAGTCGAACTAGCGGGCCGATAGGAGATACGCAGTATTTT	CAWSRTSGPIGDTQYF
TRBV28	TRBJ1-5	NA	TRBD1	TGTGCCAGCAGTCCCTCGGAGGGGGCCAATCAGCCCCAGCATTTT	CASSPSEGANQPQHF
TRBV2	TRBJ2-2	NA	NA	TGTGCCAGCAGTGCAGGCGTGCCCCCGAACACCGGGGAGCTGTTTTTT	CASSAGVPPNTGELFF
TRBV28	TRBJ2-2	NA	TRBD2	TGTGCCAGCAGTGAGGTAGCGGGGCTGAACACCGGGGAGCTGTTTTTT	CASSEVAGLNTGELFF
TRBV10-3	TRBJ1-5	NA	NA	TGTGCCATCAGTACGGACGAGGGTCAGCCCCAGCATTTT	CAISTDEGQPQHF
TRBV9	TRBJ2-3	NA	TRBD2	TGTGCCAGCAGCCTACTAGCGACTCGCACAGATACGCAGTATTTT	CASSLLATRTDTQYF
TRBV7-9	TRBJ2-2	NA	TRBD1	TGTGCCAGCAGCGCCCGACAGGGGGACACCGGGGAGCTGTTTTTT	CASSARQGDTGELFF
TRBV10-3	TRBJ2-1	few	TRBD2	TGTGCCATCAGTTTCTACGGACTAGCGGGGGACAATGAGCAGTTCTTC	CAISFYGLAGDNEQFF
TRBV4-1	TRBJ2-5	NA	TRBD2	TGCGCCAGCAGCCAAGATGCGGGGGGCCAGTACTTC	CASSQDAGGQYF
TRBV27	TRBJ2-2	NA	TRBD2	TGTGCCAGCAGTTCCTGGCGGGGGAGGATCACCGGGGAGCTGTTTTTT	CASSSWRGRITGELFF
TRBV19	TRBJ1-4	few	TRBD1	TGTGCCAGTAGCCGGGACAGGGGGGCCGGGGGAACCAAACTGTTTTTT	CASSRDRGAGGTKLFF
TRBV19	TRBJ2-1	NA	NA	TGTGCCAGTAGTATAGTAGCGGTCGGCCCTCACAATGAGCAGTTCTTC	CASSIVAVGPHNEQFF
TRBV5-1	TRBJ1-1	once	TRBD1	TGCGCCAGCCGTCGACAGGGAGGAAACACTGAAGCTTTCTTT	CASRRQGGNTEAFF
TRBV5-1	TRBJ2-7	once	NA	TGCGCCAGCAGCTCTCTCGACCAGGAAAATAGAGAGCAGTACTTC	CASSSLDQENREQYF
TRBV6-1	TRBJ1-6	NA	NA	TGTGCCAGCAGTGAACTATTTGATGGTTCATCACCCCTCCACTTT	CASSELFDGSSPLHF
TRBV5-1	TRBJ2-7	NA	TRBD1	TGCGCCAGCAGCTCTGGGACAGGGGGCGGCTCCTACGAGCAGTACTTC	CASSSGTGGGSYEQYF